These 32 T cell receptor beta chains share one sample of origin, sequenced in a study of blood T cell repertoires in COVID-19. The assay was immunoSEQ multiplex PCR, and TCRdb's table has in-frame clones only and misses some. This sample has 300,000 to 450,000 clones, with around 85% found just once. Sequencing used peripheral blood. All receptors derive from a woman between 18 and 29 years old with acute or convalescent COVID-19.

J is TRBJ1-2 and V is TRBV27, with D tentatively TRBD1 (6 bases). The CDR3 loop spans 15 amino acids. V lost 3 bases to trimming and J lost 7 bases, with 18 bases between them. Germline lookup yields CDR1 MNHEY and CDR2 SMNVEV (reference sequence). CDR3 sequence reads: CASSLNRAWGGGYTF. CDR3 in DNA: TGTGCCAGCAGTTTGAACAGGGCCTGGGGTGGTGGCTACACCTTC.

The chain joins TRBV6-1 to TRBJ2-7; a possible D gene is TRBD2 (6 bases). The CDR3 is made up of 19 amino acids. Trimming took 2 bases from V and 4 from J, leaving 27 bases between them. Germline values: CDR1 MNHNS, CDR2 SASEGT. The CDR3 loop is CASSELAGSGVQVRYEQYF. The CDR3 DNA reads TGTGCCAGCAGTGAACTTGCGGGGTCGGGGGTACAGGTGAGGTACGAGCAGTACTTC.

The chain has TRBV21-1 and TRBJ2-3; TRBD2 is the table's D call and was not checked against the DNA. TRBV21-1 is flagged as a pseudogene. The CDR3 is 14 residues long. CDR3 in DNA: TGTACCAGCAGCCAGGTGCGGGGGAGGAATACGCAGTATTTT. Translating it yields CTSSQVRGRNTQYF.

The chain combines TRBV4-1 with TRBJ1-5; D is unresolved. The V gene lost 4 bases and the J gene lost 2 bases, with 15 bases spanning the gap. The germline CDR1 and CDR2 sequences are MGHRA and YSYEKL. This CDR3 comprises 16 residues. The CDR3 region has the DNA TGCGCCAGCAGCCTTTTAGACTCTGAGGGCAATCAGCCCCAGCATTTT. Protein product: CASSLLDSEGNQPQHF.

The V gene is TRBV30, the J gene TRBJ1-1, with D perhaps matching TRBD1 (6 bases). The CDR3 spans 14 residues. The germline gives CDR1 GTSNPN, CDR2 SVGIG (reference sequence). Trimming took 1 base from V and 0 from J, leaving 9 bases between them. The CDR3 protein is CAWSDRAMNTEAFF. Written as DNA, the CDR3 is TGTGCCTGGAGTGACAGGGCCATGAACACTGAAGCTTTCTTT.

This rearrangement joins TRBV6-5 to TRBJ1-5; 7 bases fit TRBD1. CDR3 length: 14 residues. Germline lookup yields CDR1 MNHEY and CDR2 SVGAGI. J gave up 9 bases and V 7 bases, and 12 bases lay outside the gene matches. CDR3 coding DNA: TGTGCCAGCATACGACAGGGCCAAGGGGGGCCCCAGCATTTT. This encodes CASIRQGQGGPQHF.

The CDR3 region is CASSQVANHISEAFF. CDR3 DNA sequence: TGCGCCAGCAGCCAAGTCGCTAACCATATTTCTGAAGCTTTCTTT. The gene calls are TRBV4-1 and TRBJ1-1, with D uncertain. The CDR3 extends over 15 amino acids. The V gene's germline CDR1 is MGHRA and CDR2 YSYEKL. Between the trimmed V and J ends, which lost 1 base and 6 bases, there was a span of 15 bases.

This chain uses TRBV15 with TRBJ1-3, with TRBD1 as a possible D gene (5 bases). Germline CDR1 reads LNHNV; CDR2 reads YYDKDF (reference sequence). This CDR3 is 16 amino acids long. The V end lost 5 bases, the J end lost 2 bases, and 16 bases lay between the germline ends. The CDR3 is CATSGGGKTAGNTIYF. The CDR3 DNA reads TGTGCCACCAGCGGGGGGGGGAAGACCGCTGGAAACACCATATATTTT. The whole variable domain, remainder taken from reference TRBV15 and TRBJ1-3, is DAMVIQNPRYQVTQFGKPVTLSCSQTLNHNVMYWYQQKSSQAPKLLFHYYDKDFNNEADTPDNFQSRRPNTSFCFLDIRSPGLGDTAMYLCATSGGGKTAGNTIYFGEGSWLTVV.

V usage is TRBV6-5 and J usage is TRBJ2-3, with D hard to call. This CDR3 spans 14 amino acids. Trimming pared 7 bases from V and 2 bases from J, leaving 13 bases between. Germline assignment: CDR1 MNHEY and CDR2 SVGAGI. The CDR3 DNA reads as TGTGCCAGCAAGGTACTACCGACCACAGATACGCAGTATTTT. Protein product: CASKVLPTTDTQYF.

The CDR3 is CASSRGLAGGGPYNEQFF. CDR3 in DNA: TGTGCCAGCAGCCGGGGACTAGCGGGAGGGGGCCCCTACAATGAGCAGTTCTTC. The rearrangement links TRBV11-2 to TRBJ2-1, with 16 bases aligning to TRBD2. CDR3 length: 18 amino acids. The germline V gene encodes CDR1 SGHAT and CDR2 FQNNGV. V shed 5 bases and J 2 bases; nucleotides not matched to a gene: 6.

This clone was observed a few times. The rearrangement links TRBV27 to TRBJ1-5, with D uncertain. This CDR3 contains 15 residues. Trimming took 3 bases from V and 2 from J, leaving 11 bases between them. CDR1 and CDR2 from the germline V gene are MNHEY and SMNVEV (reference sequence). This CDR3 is CASSFRGFGNQPQHF. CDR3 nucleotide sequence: TGTGCCAGCAGTTTCCGGGGTTTTGGCAATCAGCCCCAGCATTTT.

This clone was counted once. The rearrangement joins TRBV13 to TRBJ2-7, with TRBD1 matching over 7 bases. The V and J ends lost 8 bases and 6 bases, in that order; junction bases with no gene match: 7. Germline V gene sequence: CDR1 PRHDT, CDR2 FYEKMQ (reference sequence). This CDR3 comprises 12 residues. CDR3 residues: CASLGQIGEQYF. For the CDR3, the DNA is TGTGCCAGCTTGGGACAGATAGGCGAGCAGTACTTC.

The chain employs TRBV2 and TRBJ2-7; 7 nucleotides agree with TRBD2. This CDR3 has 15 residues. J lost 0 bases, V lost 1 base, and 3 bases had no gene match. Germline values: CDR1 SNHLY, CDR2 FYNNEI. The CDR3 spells CASSEVGGSSYEQYF. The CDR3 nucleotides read TGTGCCAGCAGTGAAGTCGGCGGGAGCTCCTACGAGCAGTACTTC.

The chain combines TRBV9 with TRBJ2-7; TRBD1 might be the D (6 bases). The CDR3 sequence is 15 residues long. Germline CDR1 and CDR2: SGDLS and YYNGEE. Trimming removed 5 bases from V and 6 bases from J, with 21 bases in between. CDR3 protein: CASSPPLSTGGEQYF. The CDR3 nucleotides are TGTGCCAGCAGTCCACCTCTCTCGACAGGAGGCGAGCAGTACTTC.

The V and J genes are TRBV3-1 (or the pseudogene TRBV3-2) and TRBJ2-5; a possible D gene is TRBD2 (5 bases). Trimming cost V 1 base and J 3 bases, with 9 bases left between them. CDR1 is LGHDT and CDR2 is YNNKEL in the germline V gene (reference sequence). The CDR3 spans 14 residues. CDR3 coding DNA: TGTGCCAGCAGCCAAGTAGCCGGGAAAGAGACCCAGTACTTC. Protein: CASSQVAGKETQYF.

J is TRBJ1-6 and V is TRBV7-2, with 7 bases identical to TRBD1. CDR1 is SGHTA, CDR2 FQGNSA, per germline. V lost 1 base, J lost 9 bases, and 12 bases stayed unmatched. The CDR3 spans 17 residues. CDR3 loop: CASSLVGEGGPTSPLHF. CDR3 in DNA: TGTGCCAGCAGCTTAGTGGGTGAAGGGGGCCCCACTTCACCCCTCCACTTT.

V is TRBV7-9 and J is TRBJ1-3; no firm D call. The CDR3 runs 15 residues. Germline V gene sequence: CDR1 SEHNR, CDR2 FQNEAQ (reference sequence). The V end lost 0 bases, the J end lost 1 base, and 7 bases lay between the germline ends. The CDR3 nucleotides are TGTGCCAGCAGCTTAGCCCTAGCTTCTGGAAACACCATATATTTT. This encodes CASSLALASGNTIYF.

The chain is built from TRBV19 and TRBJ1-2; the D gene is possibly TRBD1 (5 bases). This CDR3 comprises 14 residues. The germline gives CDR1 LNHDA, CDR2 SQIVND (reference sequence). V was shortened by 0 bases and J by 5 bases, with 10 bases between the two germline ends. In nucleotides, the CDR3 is TGTGCCAGTAGTATAGACAGACAGTCATATGGCTACACCTTC. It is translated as CASSIDRQSYGYTF.

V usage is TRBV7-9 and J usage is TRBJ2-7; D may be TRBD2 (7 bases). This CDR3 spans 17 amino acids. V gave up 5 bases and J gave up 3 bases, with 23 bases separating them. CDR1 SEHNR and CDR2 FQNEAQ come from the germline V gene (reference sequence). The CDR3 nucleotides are TGTGCCAGCAGCACCGGGCTAGGGGGGGCTAATATCTACGAGCAGTACTTC. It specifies CASSTGLGGANIYEQYF.

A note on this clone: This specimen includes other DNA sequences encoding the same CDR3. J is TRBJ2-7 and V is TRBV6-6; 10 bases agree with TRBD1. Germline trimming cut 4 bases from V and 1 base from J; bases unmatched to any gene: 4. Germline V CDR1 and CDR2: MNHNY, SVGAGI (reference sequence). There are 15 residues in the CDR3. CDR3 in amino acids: CASSLGQGFSYEQYF. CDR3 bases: TGTGCCAGCAGTTTGGGACAGGGGTTTTCCTACGAGCAGTACTTC.

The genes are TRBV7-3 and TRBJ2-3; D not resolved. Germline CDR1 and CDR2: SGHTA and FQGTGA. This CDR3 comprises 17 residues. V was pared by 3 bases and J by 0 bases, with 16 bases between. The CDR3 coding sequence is TGTGCCAGCAGCTTTATCGGGTCCGGTGCTAGCACAGATACGCAGTATTTT. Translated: CASSFIGSGASTDTQYF. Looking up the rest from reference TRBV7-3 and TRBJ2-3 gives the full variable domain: GAGVSQTPSNKVTEKGKYVELRCDPISGHTALYWYRQSLGQGPEFLIYFQGTGAADDSGLPNDRFFAVRPEGSVSTLKIQRTERGDSAVYLCASSFIGSGASTDTQYFGPGTRLTVL.

This chain's CDR3 is CAGGGSEVQTQYF. CDR3 bases: TGTGCCGGGGGGGGTTCGGAGGTGCAGACCCAGTACTTC. The V and J genes are TRBV30 and TRBJ2-5; 7 bases align to TRBD2. The junction had 12 bases not matched to a gene; V was cut back by 8 bases and J by 6 bases. The CDR3 consists of 13 residues. Germline-derived CDR1 and CDR2 are GTSNPN and SVGIG (reference sequence).

CDR3 loop: CASRPGGGVTEAFF. The CDR3 DNA is TGTGCCAGTAGACCCGGGGGGGGTGTTACTGAAGCTTTCTTT. The chain is built from TRBV19 and TRBJ1-1; the D gene is possibly TRBD1 (5 bases). Trimming shortened V by 6 bases and J by 5 bases, and 16 bases separated the two germline ends. CDR1 LNHDA and CDR2 SQIVND come from the germline V gene (reference sequence). The CDR3 has 14 amino acids. The complete variable domain, with remaining parts taken from reference TRBV19 and TRBJ1-1, reads DGGITQSPKYLFRKEGQNVTLSCEQNLNHDAMYWYRQDPGQGLRLIYYSQIVNDFQKGDIAEGYSVSREKKESFPLTVTSAQKNPTAFYLCASRPGGGVTEAFFGQGTRLTVV.

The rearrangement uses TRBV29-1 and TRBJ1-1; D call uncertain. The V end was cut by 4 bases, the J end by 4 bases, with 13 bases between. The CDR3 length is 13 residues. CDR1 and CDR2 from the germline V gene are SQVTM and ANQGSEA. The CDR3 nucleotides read TGCAGCGTTGTCAGGATCCGGGGCACTGAAGCTTTCTTT. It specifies CSVVRIRGTEAFF.

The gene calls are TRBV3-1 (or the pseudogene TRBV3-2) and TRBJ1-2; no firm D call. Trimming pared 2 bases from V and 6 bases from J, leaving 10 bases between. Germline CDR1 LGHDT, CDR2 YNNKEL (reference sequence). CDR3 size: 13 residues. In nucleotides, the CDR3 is TGTGCCAGCAGCCAATTAGGCCAGGATGGCTACACCTTC. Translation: CASSQLGQDGYTF.

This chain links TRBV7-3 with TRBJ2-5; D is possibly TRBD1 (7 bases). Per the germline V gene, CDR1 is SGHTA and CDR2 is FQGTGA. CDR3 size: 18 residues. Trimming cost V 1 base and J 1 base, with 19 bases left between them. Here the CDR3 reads CASSLKGAGGALQETQYF. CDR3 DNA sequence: TGTGCCAGCAGCTTAAAGGGGGCTGGCGGGGCTCTCCAAGAGACCCAGTACTTC.

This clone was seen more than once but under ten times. The CDR3 region has the DNA TGCGCCAGCAGCTTGAGGACTAGCGGGGTGAGCTCCTACGAGCAGTACTTC. Translation gives CASSLRTSGVSSYEQYF. The chain couples TRBV5-1 to TRBJ2-7, with 12 bases identical to TRBD2. J lost 0 bases, V lost 1 base, and 5 bases had no gene match. The CDR3 is 17 amino acids. Germline V gene lookup returns CDR1 SGHRS and CDR2 YFSETQ.

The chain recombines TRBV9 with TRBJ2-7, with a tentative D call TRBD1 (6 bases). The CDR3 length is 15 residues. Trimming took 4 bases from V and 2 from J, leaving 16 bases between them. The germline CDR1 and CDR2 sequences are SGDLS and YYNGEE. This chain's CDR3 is CASSRRWDTPYEQYF. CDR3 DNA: TGTGCCAGCAGCCGTAGGTGGGACACTCCCTACGAGCAGTACTTC.

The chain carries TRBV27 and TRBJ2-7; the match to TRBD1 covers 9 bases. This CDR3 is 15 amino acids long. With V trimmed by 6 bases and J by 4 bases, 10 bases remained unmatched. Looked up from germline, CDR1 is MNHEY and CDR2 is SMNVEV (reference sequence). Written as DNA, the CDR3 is TGTGCCAGCAGCTTCATAGGGGACAGGGTATACGAGCAGTACTTC. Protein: CASSFIGDRVYEQYF.

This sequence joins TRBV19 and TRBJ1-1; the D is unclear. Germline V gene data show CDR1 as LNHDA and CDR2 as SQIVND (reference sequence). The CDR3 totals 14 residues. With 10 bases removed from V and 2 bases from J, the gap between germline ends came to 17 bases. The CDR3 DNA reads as TGTGCCACTGTACGCGGCAGCTTTAACACTGAAGCTTTCTTT. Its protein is CATVRGSFNTEAFF.

DNA for the CDR3: TGTGCCAGCAGGGACAGCTACTATGGCTACACCTTC. It codes for CASRDSYYGYTF. V gene TRBV6-5 combines with J gene TRBJ1-2; possible D gene TRBD1, 6 bases. The CDR3 consists of 12 residues. Trimming left V 6 bases short and J 3 bases short, with 8 bases between. Germline-derived CDR1 and CDR2 are MNHEY and SVGAGI.

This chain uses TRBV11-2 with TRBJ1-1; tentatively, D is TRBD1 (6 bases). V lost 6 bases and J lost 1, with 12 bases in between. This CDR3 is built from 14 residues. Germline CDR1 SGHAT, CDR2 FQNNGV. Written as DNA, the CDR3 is TGTGCCAGCAGACCAGGGGCCTCGAACACTGAAGCTTTCTTT. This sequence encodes CASRPGASNTEAFF.